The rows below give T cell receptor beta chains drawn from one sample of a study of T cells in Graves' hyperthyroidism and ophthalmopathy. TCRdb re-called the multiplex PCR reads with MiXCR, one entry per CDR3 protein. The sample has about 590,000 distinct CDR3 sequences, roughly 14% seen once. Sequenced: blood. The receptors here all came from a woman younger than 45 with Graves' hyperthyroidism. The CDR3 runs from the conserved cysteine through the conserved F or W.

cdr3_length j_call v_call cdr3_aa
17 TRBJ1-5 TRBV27 CASSPRGDRVSNQPQHF
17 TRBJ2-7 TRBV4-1 CASSQDRTWDTGYEQYF
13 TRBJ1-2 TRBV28 CASSSLLYYGYTF
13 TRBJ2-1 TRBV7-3 CASSLTPGVGQFF
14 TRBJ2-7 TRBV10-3 CAISGSAGTYEQYF
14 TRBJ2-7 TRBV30 CAWSPGRARNEQYF
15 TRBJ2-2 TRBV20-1 CSAREASGRTGELFF
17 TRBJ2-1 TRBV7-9 CASSPVLGDGRDNEQFF
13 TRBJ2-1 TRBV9 CASREGPSGEQFF
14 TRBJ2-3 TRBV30 CAWRHGQRTDTQYF
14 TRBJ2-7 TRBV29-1 CSVAGYRGFYEQYF
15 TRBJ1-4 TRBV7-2 CASSKNRGSNEKLFF
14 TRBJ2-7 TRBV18 CASSPTSAALEQYF
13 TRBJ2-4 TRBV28 CASRGQGVDIQYF
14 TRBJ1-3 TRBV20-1 CSASRPNSGNTIYF
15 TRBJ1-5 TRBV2 CASSPDRGLNQPQHF
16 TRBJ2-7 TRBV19 CASRETGTSVSYEQYF
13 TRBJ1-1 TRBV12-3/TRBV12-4 CASSLDRTTEAFF
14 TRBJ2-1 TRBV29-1 CSAGTSGRALEQFF
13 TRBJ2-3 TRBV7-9 CASRERNTDTQYF
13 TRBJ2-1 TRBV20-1 CSARNLAPDEQFF
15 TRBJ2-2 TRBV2 CASVIAEYRAGELFF
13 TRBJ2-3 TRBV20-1 CSFYTGGTDTQYF
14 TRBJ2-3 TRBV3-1 CASSQQLDSVTQYF
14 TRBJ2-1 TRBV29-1 CSVDTDSSGYEQFF